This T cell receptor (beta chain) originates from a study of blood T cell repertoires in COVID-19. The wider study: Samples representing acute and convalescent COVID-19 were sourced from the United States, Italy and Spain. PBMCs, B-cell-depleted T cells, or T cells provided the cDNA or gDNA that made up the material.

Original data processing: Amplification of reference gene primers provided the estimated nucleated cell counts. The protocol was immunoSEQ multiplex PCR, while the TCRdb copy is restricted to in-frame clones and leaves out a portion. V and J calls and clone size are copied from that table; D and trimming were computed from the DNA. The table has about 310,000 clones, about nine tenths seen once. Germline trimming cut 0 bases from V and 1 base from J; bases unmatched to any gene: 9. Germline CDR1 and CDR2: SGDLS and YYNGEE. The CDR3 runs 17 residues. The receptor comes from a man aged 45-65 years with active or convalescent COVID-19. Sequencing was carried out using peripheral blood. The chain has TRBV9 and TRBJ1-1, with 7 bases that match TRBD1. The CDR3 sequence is CASSVAKDRLGNTEAFF. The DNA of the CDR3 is TGTGCCAGCAGCGTAGCTAAGGACAGGCTTGGGAACACTGAAGCTTTCTTT.